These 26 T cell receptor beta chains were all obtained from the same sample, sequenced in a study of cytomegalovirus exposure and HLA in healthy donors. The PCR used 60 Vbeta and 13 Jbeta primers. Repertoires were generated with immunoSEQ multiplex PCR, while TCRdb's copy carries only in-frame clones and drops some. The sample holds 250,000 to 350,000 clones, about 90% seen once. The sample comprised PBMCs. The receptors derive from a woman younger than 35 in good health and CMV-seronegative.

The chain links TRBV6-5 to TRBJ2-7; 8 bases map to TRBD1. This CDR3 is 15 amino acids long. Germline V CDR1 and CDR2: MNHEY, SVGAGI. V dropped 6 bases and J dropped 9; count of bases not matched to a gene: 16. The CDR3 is CASSSKAGGAGGQYF. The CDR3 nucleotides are TGTGCCAGCAGCTCCAAAGCAGGGGGCGCAGGCGGGCAGTACTTC.

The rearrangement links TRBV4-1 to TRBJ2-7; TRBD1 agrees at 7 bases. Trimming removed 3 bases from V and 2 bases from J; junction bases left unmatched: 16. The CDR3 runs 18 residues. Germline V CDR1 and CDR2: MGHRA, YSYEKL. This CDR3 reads CASSHPPGQGVRTYEQYF. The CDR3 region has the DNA TGCGCCAGCAGCCATCCGCCCGGGCAGGGGGTAAGGACCTACGAGCAGTACTTC.

CDR3 nucleotides: TGTGCCATCGACGGACTAGCGGGTGTCACAGATACGCAGTATTTT. Protein sequence: CAIDGLAGVTDTQYF. The rearrangement joins TRBV6-1 to TRBJ2-3; 11 bases align to TRBD2. Germline lookup yields CDR1 MNHNS and CDR2 SASEGT. Losses at the gene ends were 10 bases for V and 2 bases for J; bases not matched to a gene: 8. This CDR3 contains 15 residues.

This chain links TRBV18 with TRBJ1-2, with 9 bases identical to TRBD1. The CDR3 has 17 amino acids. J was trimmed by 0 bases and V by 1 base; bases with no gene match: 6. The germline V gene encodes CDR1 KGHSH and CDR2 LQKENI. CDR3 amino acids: CASSPLGQGTSNYGYTF. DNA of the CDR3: TGTGCCAGCTCACCACTGGGACAGGGAACTTCTAACTATGGCTACACCTTC.

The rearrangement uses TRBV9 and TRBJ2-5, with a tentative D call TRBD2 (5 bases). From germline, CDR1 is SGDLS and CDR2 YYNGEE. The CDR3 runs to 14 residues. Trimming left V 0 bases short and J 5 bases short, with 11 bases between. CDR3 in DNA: TGTGCCAGCAGCGTAGGAGCTAGCTTCGAGACCCAGTACTTC. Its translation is CASSVGASFETQYF. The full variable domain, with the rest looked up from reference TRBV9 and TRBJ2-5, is DSGVTQTPKHLITATGQRVTLRCSPRSGDLSVYWYQQSLDQGLQFLIQYYNGEERAKGNILERFSAQQFPDLHSELNLSSLELGDSALYFCASSVGASFETQYFGPGTRLLVL.

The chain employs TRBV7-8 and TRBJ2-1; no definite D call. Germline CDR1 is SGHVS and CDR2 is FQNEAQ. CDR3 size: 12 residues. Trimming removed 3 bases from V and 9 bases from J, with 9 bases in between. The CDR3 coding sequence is TGTGCCAGCAGCTTTAACTCCTTTGAGCAGTTCTTC. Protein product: CASSFNSFEQFF.

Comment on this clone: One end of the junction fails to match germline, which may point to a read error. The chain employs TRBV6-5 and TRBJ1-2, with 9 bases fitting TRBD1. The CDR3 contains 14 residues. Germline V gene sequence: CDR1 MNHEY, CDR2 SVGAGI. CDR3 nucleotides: TGTGCCACCAGTAGGGGACAGGGTGCGGCTGGCTACACCTTC. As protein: CATSRGQGAAGYTF.

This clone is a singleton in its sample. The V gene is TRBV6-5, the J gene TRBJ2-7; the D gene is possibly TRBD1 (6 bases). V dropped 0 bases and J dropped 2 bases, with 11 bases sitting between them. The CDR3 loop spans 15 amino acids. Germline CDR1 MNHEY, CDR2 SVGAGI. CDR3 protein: CASSYSEGVTYEQYF. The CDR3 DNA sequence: TGTGCCAGCAGTTACTCTGAGGGGGTGACCTACGAGCAGTACTTC.

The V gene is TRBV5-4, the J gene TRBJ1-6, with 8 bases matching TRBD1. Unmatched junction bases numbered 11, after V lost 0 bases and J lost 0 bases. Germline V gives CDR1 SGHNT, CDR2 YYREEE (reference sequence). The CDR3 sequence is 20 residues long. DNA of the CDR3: TGTGCCAGCAGCTTGGCGCCGGACAGGGAAATGAGCTCCTATAATTCACCCCTCCACTTT. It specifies CASSLAPDREMSSYNSPLHF. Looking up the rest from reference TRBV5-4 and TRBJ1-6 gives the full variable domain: ETGVTQSPTHLIKTRGQQVTLRCSSQSGHNTVSWYQQALGQGPQFIFQYYREEENGRGNFPPRFSGLQFPNYSSELNVNALELDDSALYLCASSLAPDREMSSYNSPLHFGNGTRLTVT.

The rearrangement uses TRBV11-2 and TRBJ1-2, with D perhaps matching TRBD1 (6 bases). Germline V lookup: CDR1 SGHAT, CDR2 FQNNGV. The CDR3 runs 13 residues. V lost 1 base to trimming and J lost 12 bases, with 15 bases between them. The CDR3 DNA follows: TGTGCCAGCAGCTTAGGCCAGGGGCCTCTCAACACCTTC. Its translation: CASSLGQGPLNTF.

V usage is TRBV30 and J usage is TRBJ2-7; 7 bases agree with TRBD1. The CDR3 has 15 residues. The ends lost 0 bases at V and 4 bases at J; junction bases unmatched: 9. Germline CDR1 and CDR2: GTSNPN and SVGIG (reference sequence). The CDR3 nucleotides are TGTGCCTGGAGTGTAGGGGGCGGAGGATTTTACGAGCAGTACTTC. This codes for CAWSVGGGGFYEQYF.

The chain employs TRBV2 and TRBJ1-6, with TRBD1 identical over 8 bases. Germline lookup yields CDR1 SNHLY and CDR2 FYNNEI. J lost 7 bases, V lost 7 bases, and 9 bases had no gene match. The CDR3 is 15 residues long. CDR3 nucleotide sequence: TGTGCCAGCACGACCGGACAGGGTGTGAATTCACCCCTCCACTTT. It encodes CASTTGQGVNSPLHF. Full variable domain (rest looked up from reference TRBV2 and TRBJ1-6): EPEVTQTPSHQVTQMGQEVILRCVPISNHLYFYWYRQILGQKVEFLVSFYNNEISEKSEIFDDQFSVERPDGSNFTLKIRSTKLEDSAMYFCASTTGQGVNSPLHFGNGTRLTVT.

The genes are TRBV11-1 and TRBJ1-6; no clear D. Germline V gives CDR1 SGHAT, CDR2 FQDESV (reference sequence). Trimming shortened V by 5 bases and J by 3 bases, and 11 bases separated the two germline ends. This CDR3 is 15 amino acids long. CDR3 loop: CASSLGRDYNSPLHF. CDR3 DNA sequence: TGTGCCAGCAGCCTTGGACGGGACTATAATTCACCCCTCCACTTT.

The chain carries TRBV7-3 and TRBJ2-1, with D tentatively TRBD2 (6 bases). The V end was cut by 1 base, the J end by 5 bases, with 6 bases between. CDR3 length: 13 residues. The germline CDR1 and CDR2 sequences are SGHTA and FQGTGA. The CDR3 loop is CASSLRGDNEQFF. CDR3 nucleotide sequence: TGTGCCAGCAGCTTAAGGGGGGACAATGAGCAGTTCTTC.

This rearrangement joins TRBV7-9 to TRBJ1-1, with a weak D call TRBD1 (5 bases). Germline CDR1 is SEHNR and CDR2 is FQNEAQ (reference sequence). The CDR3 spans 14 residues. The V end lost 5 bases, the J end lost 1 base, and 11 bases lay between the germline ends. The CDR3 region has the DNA TGTGCCAGCAGCAGAGTCGGGGGGAACACTGAAGCTTTCTTT. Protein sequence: CASSRVGGNTEAFF. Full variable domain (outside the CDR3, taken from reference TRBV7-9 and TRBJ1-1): DTGVSQNPRHKITKRGQNVTFRCDPISEHNRLYWYRQTLGQGPEFLTYFQNEAQLEKSRLLSDRFSAERPKGSFSTLEIQRTEQGDSAMYLCASSRVGGNTEAFFGQGTRLTVV.

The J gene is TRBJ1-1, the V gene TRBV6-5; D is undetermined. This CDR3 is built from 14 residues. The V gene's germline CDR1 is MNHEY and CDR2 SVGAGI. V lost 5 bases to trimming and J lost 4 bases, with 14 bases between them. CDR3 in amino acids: CASSRPGGLTEAFF. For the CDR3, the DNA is TGTGCCAGCAGTAGGCCTGGTGGGCTCACTGAAGCTTTCTTT.

The CDR3 loop is CASGLVLRGLALNSPLHF. In DNA, the CDR3 is TGTGCTAGTGGTTTGGTACTTAGGGGTTTGGCCCTTAATTCACCCCTCCACTTT. The rearrangement joins TRBV12-5 to TRBJ1-6; the D gene is possibly TRBD1 (5 bases). The CDR3 is made up of 18 amino acids. CDR1 and CDR2 (germline): LGHNT, FRNRAP. Trimming cost V 0 bases and J 6 bases, with 18 bases left between them.

The CDR3 coding sequence is TGTGCCAGCAGTCGATACAGGGAACTGAACACTGAAGCTTTCTTT. It translates to CASSRYRELNTEAFF. This chain connects TRBV27 to TRBJ1-1, with D perhaps TRBD1 (6 bases). The V end lost 5 bases, the J end lost 0 bases, and 13 bases lay between the germline ends. The germline gives CDR1 MNHEY, CDR2 SMNVEV (reference sequence). There are 15 residues in the CDR3.

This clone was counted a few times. This CDR3 reads CASSPAGTSGVEQYF. In nucleotides, the CDR3 is TGTGCCAGCTCACCGGCCGGGACTAGCGGCGTCGAGCAGTACTTC. The chain combines TRBV18 with TRBJ2-7, with 11 bases fitting TRBD2. The CDR3 length is 15 residues. V shed 3 bases and J 6 bases; nucleotides not matched to a gene: 7. Germline V gene lookup returns CDR1 KGHSH and CDR2 LQKENI.

The CDR3 sequence is CASSTRDRKGNEQFF. The CDR3 region has the DNA TGTGCCAGCAGCACCCGGGACAGGAAAGGCAATGAGCAGTTCTTC. The chain combines TRBV7-6 with TRBJ2-1; 8 bases line up with TRBD1. V lost 5 bases and J lost 6; bases outside the gene matches: 9. The CDR3 has 15 residues. Per germline, CDR1 SGHVS and CDR2 FNYEAQ.

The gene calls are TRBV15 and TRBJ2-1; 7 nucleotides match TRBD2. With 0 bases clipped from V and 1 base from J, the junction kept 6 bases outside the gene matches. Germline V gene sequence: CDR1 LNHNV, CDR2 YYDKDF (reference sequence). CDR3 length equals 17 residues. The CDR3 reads CATSRDLGGGSYNEQFF. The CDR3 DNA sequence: TGTGCCACCAGCAGAGATCTGGGGGGGGGATCCTACAATGAGCAGTTCTTC.

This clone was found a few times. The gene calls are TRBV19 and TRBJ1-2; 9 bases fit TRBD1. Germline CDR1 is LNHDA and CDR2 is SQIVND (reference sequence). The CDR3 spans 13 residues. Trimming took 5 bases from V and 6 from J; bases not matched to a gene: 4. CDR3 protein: CASSLQGADGYTF. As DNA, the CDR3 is TGTGCCAGTAGTCTACAGGGGGCGGATGGCTACACCTTC.

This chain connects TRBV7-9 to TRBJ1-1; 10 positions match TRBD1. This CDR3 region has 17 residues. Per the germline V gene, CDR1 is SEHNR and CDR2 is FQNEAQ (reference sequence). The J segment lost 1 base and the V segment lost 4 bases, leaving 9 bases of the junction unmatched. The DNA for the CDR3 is TGTGCCAGCAGCTACGACAGGGGGCGTAGGGGGAACACTGAAGCTTTCTTT. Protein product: CASSYDRGRRGNTEAFF.

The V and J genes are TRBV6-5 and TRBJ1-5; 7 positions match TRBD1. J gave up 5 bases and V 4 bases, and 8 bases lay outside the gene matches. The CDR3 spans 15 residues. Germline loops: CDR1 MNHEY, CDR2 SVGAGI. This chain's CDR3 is CASSLSTGWDQPQHF. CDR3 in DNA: TGTGCCAGCAGTTTGTCGACAGGGTGGGATCAGCCCCAGCATTTT.

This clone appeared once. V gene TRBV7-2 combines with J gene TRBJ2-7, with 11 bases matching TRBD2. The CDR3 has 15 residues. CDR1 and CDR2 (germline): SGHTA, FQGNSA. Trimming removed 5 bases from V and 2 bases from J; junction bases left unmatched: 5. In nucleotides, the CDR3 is TGTGCCAGCAGCCCCTCGGGACTAGCGGCCTACGAGCAGTACTTC. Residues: CASSPSGLAAYEQYF.

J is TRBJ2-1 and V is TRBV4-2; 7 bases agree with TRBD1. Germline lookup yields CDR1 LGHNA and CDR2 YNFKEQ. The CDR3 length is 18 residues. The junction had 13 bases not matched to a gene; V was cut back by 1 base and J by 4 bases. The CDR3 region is CASSQVPPGTVMYNEQFF. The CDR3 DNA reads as TGTGCCAGCAGCCAAGTTCCTCCGGGGACAGTGATGTACAATGAGCAGTTCTTC.